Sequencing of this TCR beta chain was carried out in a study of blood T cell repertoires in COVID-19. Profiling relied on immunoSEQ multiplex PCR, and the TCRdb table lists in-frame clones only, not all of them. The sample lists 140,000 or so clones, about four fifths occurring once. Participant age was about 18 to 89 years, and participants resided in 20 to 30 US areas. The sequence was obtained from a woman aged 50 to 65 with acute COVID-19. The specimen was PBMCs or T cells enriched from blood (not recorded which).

The CDR3 loop reads CASSSQLVAGGGEQFF. CDR3 nucleotide sequence: TGTGCCAGTAGTTCGCAACTGGTAGCGGGAGGGGGTGAGCAGTTCTTC. This chain links TRBV19 with TRBJ2-1; TRBD2 matches at 11 bases. The CDR3 totals 16 residues. The V gene end was trimmed by 5 bases and the J gene end by 9 bases; junction bases not matched to a gene: 12. The germline gives CDR1 LNHDA, CDR2 SQIVND (reference sequence). The whole variable domain, filled in from reference TRBV19 and TRBJ2-1, reads DGGITQSPKYLFRKEGQNVTLSCEQNLNHDAMYWYRQDPGQGLRLIYYSQIVNDFQKGDIAEGYSVSREKKESFPLTVTSAQKNPTAFYLCASSSQLVAGGGEQFFGPGTRLTVL.